The 18 T cell receptor beta chains presented below share a single source sample, sequenced in a study of cytomegalovirus exposure and HLA in healthy donors. The primer mix had 60 Vbeta and 13 Jbeta primers. TCRdb's table, derived via immunoSEQ multiplex PCR, lists solely in-frame clones and lacks some. The sample holds approximately 90,000 clones; 65% to 80% are singletons and the top ten take about 3.1%. The material sequenced was PBMCs. Source of these receptors: a middle-aged man in good health and CMV-seronegative.

The table lists this clone with a few counts. V and J are TRBV4-3 and TRBJ1-1; tentative D call: TRBD1 (5 bases). Germline V gives CDR1 LGHNA, CDR2 YSLEER. The CDR3 has 15 residues. Trimming removed 3 bases from V and 0 bases from J, with 11 bases in between. CDR3 DNA sequence: TGCGCCAGCAGCCAGATGGGGCTCATGAACACTGAAGCTTTCTTT. As protein: CASSQMGLMNTEAFF.

This clone has just a few counts. The V and J genes are TRBV6-5 and TRBJ2-2, with D tentatively TRBD1 (6 bases). V was trimmed by 2 bases and J by 1 base, leaving 11 bases between them. CDR1 is MNHEY and CDR2 is SVGAGI in the germline V gene. CDR3 length: 16 amino acids. Here the CDR3 reads CASSYIPTGNTGELFF. The CDR3 bases are TGTGCCAGCAGTTACATCCCGACAGGGAACACCGGGGAGCTGTTTTTT.

The chain is built from TRBV9 and TRBJ2-7; a possible D gene is TRBD2 (7 bases). This CDR3 has 17 amino acids. V was pared by 3 bases and J by 3 bases, with 22 bases between. The V gene's germline CDR1 is SGDLS and CDR2 YYNGEE. CDR3 residues: CASSAQATSGTNYEQYF. The CDR3, as DNA: TGTGCCAGCAGCGCGCAGGCCACGAGCGGGACAAACTACGAGCAGTACTTC.

This clone appeared a single time. The gene calls are TRBV5-1 and TRBJ2-4; tentatively, D is TRBD2 (6 bases). The ends were cut back, 4 bases at V and 4 bases at J, with 15 bases in the middle. The germline CDR1 and CDR2 sequences are SGHRS and YFSETQ. The CDR3 spans 15 residues. The CDR3 DNA is TGCGCCAGCAGCAACGATGGGACTGAGAAAAACATTCAGTACTTC. This translates into CASSNDGTEKNIQYF.

CDR3 DNA sequence: TGTGCCAGCAGCTTAATCGGGACAGGGGCCGTTGAGCAGCCCCAGCATTTT. Protein sequence: CASSLIGTGAVEQPQHF. The rearrangement uses TRBV7-9 and TRBJ1-5, with 10 positions matching TRBD1. J gave up 7 bases and V 2 bases, and 11 bases lay outside the gene matches. The germline gives CDR1 SEHNR, CDR2 FQNEAQ (reference sequence). The CDR3 consists of 17 residues.

The chain couples TRBV30 to TRBJ2-1; 7 positions match TRBD2. Germline CDR1 and CDR2: GTSNPN and SVGIG (reference sequence). V dropped 1 base and J dropped 7; count of bases not matched to a gene: 10. The CDR3 contains 15 residues. The CDR3 DNA is TGTGCCTGGAGTGAGAGTGGGGGGGGGAGAAATGAGCAGTTCTTC. Translation gives CAWSESGGGRNEQFF.

The chain recombines TRBV7-2 with TRBJ1-2; D possibly corresponds to TRBD1 (5 bases). In germline, CDR1 is SGHTA, CDR2 FQGNSA. The CDR3 has 15 amino acids. Trimming pared 5 bases from V and 8 bases from J, leaving 21 bases between. CDR3 in amino acids: CASSRSTAGREGYTF. The CDR3 region has the DNA TGTGCCAGCAGCCGCAGCACGGCAGGGCGGGAAGGCTACACCTTC.

The V call is TRBV9, the J call TRBJ2-1; 12 positions agree with TRBD2. Germline-derived CDR1 and CDR2 are SGDLS and YYNGEE. J lost 7 bases, V lost 4 bases, and 9 bases had no gene match. The CDR3 is 16 residues long. CDR3 bases: TGTGCCAGCAGCACATACCTAGCGGGGGGGATGAATGAGCAGTTCTTC. Protein: CASSTYLAGGMNEQFF. The full variable domain, completed using reference TRBV9 and TRBJ2-1, is DSGVTQTPKHLITATGQRVTLRCSPRSGDLSVYWYQQSLDQGLQFLIQYYNGEERAKGNILERFSAQQFPDLHSELNLSSLELGDSALYFCASSTYLAGGMNEQFFGPGTRLTVL.

The gene calls are TRBV5-1 and TRBJ2-2; TRBD2 might be the D (6 bases). This CDR3 is 15 amino acids long. Trimming removed 9 bases at V and 8 bases at J, with 23 bases between. Germline V gene lookup returns CDR1 SGHRS and CDR2 YFSETQ. The DNA for the CDR3 is TGCGCCACCTCTCCATATGCGGGACTGGGAGGGGAGCTGTTTTTT. As protein: CATSPYAGLGGELFF.

The chain has TRBV9 and TRBJ2-3; perhaps TRBD1 as D (6 bases). Per germline, CDR1 SGDLS and CDR2 YYNGEE. The CDR3 covers 15 residues. The V gene lost 0 bases and the J gene lost 6 bases, with 14 bases spanning the gap. The CDR3 sequence: CASSVDGTPPDTQYF. In nucleotides, the CDR3 is TGTGCCAGCAGCGTAGACGGGACACCTCCCGATACGCAGTATTTT.

The V call is TRBV4-3, the J call TRBJ2-2; D possibly corresponds to TRBD2 (7 bases). From germline, CDR1 is LGHNA and CDR2 YSLEER. Between the trimmed V and J ends, which lost 3 bases and 10 bases, there was a span of 12 bases. This CDR3 is built from 13 residues. CDR3 sequence reads: CASSQGGAVELFF. As DNA, the CDR3 is TGCGCCAGCAGCCAGGGGGGGGCTGTGGAGCTGTTTTTT.

In regard to this clone: The same CDR3 can be traced to other DNA sequences in this sample. CDR3 residues: CASSQGRGETGNTIYF. The CDR3 DNA sequence: TGCGCCAGCAGCCAAGGGAGGGGCGAGACTGGAAACACCATATATTTT. This chain links TRBV4-3 with TRBJ1-3; TRBD1 is a possible D gene (5 bases). The CDR3 has 16 amino acids. Germline loops: CDR1 LGHNA, CDR2 YSLEER. Trimming removed 1 base from V and 2 bases from J, with 12 bases in between.

The CDR3 loop reads CATTADTIFNEQFF. In nucleotides, the CDR3 is TGTGCCACCACCGCGGATACAATCTTCAATGAGCAGTTCTTC. This sequence joins TRBV10-3 and TRBJ2-1, with D uncertain. Germline values: CDR1 ENHRY, CDR2 SYGVKD. The CDR3 sequence is 14 residues long. The V and J ends lost 10 bases and 6 bases respectively, with 19 bases between them.

On this clone: One junction end does not reproduce the germline sequence, and a read error may be involved. The chain joins TRBV7-9 to TRBJ1-1; D is perhaps TRBD1 (6 bases). The CDR3 length is 15 residues. Looked up from germline, CDR1 is SEHNR and CDR2 is FQNEAQ (reference sequence). CDR3 sequence: CSSSLAGAMNTEAFF. As DNA, the CDR3 is TGTTCCAGCAGCTTAGCGGGGGCCATGAACACTGAAGCTTTCTTT.

This chain joins TRBV11-2 and TRBJ1-2; D remains unclear. Germline values: CDR1 SGHAT, CDR2 FQNNGV. The V end lost 2 bases, the J end lost 4 bases, and 11 bases lay between the germline ends. The CDR3 spans 14 residues. The CDR3 spells CASSLLASGYGYTF. In nucleotides, the CDR3 is TGTGCCAGCAGCTTATTAGCCTCGGGCTATGGCTACACCTTC.

In this sample, this clone turned up a few times. J is TRBJ2-5 and V is TRBV7-2; 9 bases are a match to TRBD1. CDR3 length: 13 residues. Trimming took 3 bases from V and 5 from J; bases not matched to a gene: 1. Germline loops: CDR1 SGHTA, CDR2 FQGNSA. CDR3 in amino acids: CASSLTGGETQYF. The CDR3 bases are TGTGCCAGCAGCTTGACAGGGGGGGAGACCCAGTACTTC. The whole variable domain, remainder taken from reference TRBV7-2 and TRBJ2-5, is GAGVSQSPSNKVTEKGKDVELRCDPISGHTALYWYRQSLGQGLEFLIYFQGNSAPDKSGLPSDRFSAERTGGSVSTLTIQRTQQEDSAVYLCASSLTGGETQYFGPGTRLLVL.

Points on this clone: The same CDR3 can be traced to other DNA sequences in this sample. The chain uses TRBV19 and TRBJ2-1; D gene unclear. V lost 1 base and J 7 bases, leaving 8 bases between the germline ends. Per germline, CDR1 LNHDA and CDR2 SQIVND (reference sequence). CDR3 length: 13 residues. The CDR3: CASSIGGGNEQFF. The CDR3 DNA follows: TGTGCCAGTAGTATAGGAGGTGGAAATGAGCAGTTCTTC.

V is TRBV7-9 and J is TRBJ1-4; 9 nucleotides match TRBD1. The trim removed 5 bases at V and 9 bases at J, leaving 13 bases unmatched. Germline CDR1 SEHNR, CDR2 FQNEAQ (reference sequence). The CDR3 extends over 16 amino acids. CDR3 bases: TGTGCCAGCAGCAACTGGACCGGGACAGGGACACAAAAACTGTTTTTT. Residues: CASSNWTGTGTQKLFF.